These T cell receptor beta chains were read from a single sample in a study of PD-1 blockade in classical Hodgkin lymphoma. Generated by immunoSEQ multiplex PCR, the TCRdb table keeps only in-frame clones and is missing some. The repertoire holds about 15,000 clones, with less than 90% as singletons. The sample was peripheral blood mononuclear cells (PBMCs), taken at baseline. The receptors here all came from a human donor with classical Hodgkin lymphoma. Both conserved end residues are part of each CDR3. Each record gives: D gene, J gene, V gene, clone size, CDR3 DNA, CDR3 protein. The D gene is left open where the match is weak. Size is stated for part of the rows, as once, few or many counts, or as a class when the clone is expanded.

D: -
J: TRBJ1-5
V: TRBV19
size: -
DNA: TGTGCCAGTAGTATCATCGGGTACAATAATCAGCCCCAGCATTTT
CDR3: CASSIIGYNNQPQHF

D: TRBD2
J: TRBJ2-2
V: TRBV19
size: -
DNA: TGTGCCAGTAGCAAGCTTCGGCTAGCGGTCGGGGAGCTGTTTTTT
CDR3: CASSKLRLAVGELFF

D: TRBD1
J: TRBJ1-4
V: TRBV7-9
size: few
DNA: TGTGCCAGCAGCTTAGGGACAGGGGGCGGAAAACTGTTTTTT
CDR3: CASSLGTGGGKLFF

D: -
J: TRBJ2-1
V: TRBV9
size: -
DNA: TGTGCCAGCAGCCTCAGTGTTCGGGAGTTGGATGAGCAGTTCTTC
CDR3: CASSLSVRELDEQFF

D: -
J: TRBJ2-5
V: TRBV28
size: -
DNA: TGTGCCAGCAGTCCTAGATATTACAGGGCCCAAGAGACCCAGTACTTC
CDR3: CASSPRYYRAQETQYF

D: TRBD2
J: TRBJ2-1
V: TRBV28
size: -
DNA: TGTGCCAGCAGTTGGGGGACTAGCGGCACTGGAGGGCAGTTCTTC
CDR3: CASSWGTSGTGGQFF

D: -
J: TRBJ2-1
V: TRBV18
size: few
DNA: TGTGCCAGCTCACCAGCGTTGCGGACCATTCCTGCAGGGTACAATGAGCAGTTCTTC
CDR3: CASSPALRTIPAGYNEQFF

D: -
J: TRBJ2-3
V: TRBV10-2
size: -
DNA: TGCGCCAGCAGTGACAGGAGGGGTTTCGATACGCAGTATTTT
CDR3: CASSDRRGFDTQYF

D: TRBD1
J: TRBJ1-1
V: TRBV27
size: -
DNA: TGTGCCCAGCAGTTGCAGTGGCCGGGACAGGAAACAAACACTGAAGCTTTCTTT
CDR3: CAQQLQWPGQETNTEAFF

D: -
J: TRBJ1-3
V: TRBV12-5
size: -
DNA: TGTGCTAGTGGTTTGCTCAGGGTATCTGGAAACACCATATATTTT
CDR3: CASGLLRVSGNTIYF

D: -
J: TRBJ1-1
V: TRBV5-1
size: -
DNA: TGCGCCAGCAGCTCCCCGGGACACGCTGAAGCTTTCTTT
CDR3: CASSSPGHAEAFF

D: TRBD2
J: TRBJ2-3
V: TRBV28
size: -
DNA: TGTGCAGCAGGACTAGGCACAGATACGCAGTATTTT
CDR3: CAAGLGTDTQYF

D: -
J: TRBJ1-2
V: TRBV7-9
size: -
DNA: TGTGCCAGCAGCTCGGACCGGGGCTACACCTTC
CDR3: CASSSDRGYTF

D: -
J: TRBJ2-1
V: TRBV28
size: -
DNA: TGTGCCACCCGTACTTCCGGGACAGGGACTAGGGAGCAGTTCTTC
CDR3: CATRTSGTGTREQFF

D: -
J: TRBJ1-1
V: TRBV6-6
size: -
DNA: TGTGCCAGCAGTTACAGGGACGACACTGAAGCTTTCTTT
CDR3: CASSYRDDTEAFF

D: TRBD1
J: TRBJ2-5
V: TRBV7-9
size: -
DNA: TGTGCCAGCAGCTTAGGACAGGGGGCCCGAGAGACCCAGTACTTC
CDR3: CASSLGQGARETQYF

D: -
J: TRBJ2-7
V: TRBV5-6
size: -
DNA: TGTGCCAGCAGCTGGTGGACAGAGGCGCTTGATTCTCACTTC
CDR3: CASSWWTEALDSHF

D: TRBD1
J: TRBJ2-2
V: TRBV19
size: -
DNA: TGTGCCAGTAGCGGGGACAGGGTAAACACCGGGGAGCTGTTTTTT
CDR3: CASSGDRVNTGELFF

D: -
J: TRBJ1-2
V: TRBV11-2
size: -
DNA: TGTGCCGCCCTGGAGAGGGACTATGGCTACACCTTC
CDR3: CAALERDYGYTF

D: -
J: TRBJ1-2
V: TRBV15
size: -
DNA: TGTGCCACCAGCAGACAGGGAGAGGTTCATGGCTACACCTTC
CDR3: CATSRQGEVHGYTF

D: -
J: TRBJ2-7
V: TRBV18
size: -
DNA: TGTGCCAGCTCAACCATCAGGGGCGGTGAGCAGTACTTC
CDR3: CASSTIRGGEQYF

D: TRBD2
J: TRBJ2-7
V: TRBV9
size: -
DNA: TGTGCCAGCAGCGTTGGGGGAGGGCCTTTACACGAGCAGTACTTC
CDR3: CASSVGGGPLHEQYF

D: -
J: TRBJ1-5
V: TRBV15
size: -
DNA: TGTGCCACCAGCAGAGATCGTAGCAATCAGCCCCAGCATTTT
CDR3: CATSRDRSNQPQHF

D: TRBD1
J: TRBJ1-2
V: TRBV27
size: -
DNA: TGTGCCAGCAGTCCTCACCTAACAGGGGGTAAGGGCTACACCTTC
CDR3: CASSPHLTGGKGYTF

D: TRBD1
J: TRBJ1-4
V: TRBV19
size: -
DNA: TGTGCCAGTACTCCGGGACAGGGTGCAACTAATGAAAAACTGTTTTTT
CDR3: CASTPGQGATNEKLFF

D: -
J: TRBJ2-5
V: TRBV5-1
size: -
DNA: TGCGCCAGCAGCCAGGTGGGGGGATCAGAGACCCAGTACTTC
CDR3: CASSQVGGSETQYF

D: -
J: TRBJ2-1
V: TRBV2
size: -
DNA: TGTGCCAGCAGTGCCATAAACCCCTACAATGAGCAGTTCTTC
CDR3: CASSAINPYNEQFF

D: -
J: TRBJ2-1
V: TRBV12-5
size: -
DNA: TGTGCTAGTGGTTTGGTACGTGGGGGGGGCGATGAGCAGTTCTTC
CDR3: CASGLVRGGGDEQFF

D: TRBD1
J: TRBJ2-1
V: TRBV11-3
size: -
DNA: TGTGCCAGCAGCCGGCCCGTGGACAGGGCTTACAATGAGCAGTTCTTC
CDR3: CASSRPVDRAYNEQFF

D: -
J: TRBJ2-2
V: TRBV30
size: -
DNA: TGTGCCTGGAGGATCAACACGTTCACCGGGGAGCTGTTTTTT
CDR3: CAWRINTFTGELFF

D: -
J: TRBJ2-7
V: TRBV20-1
size: -
DNA: TGCAGTGCTAGGGGAGTCTACGAGCAGTACTTC
CDR3: CSARGVYEQYF

D: -
J: TRBJ1-1
V: TRBV2
size: once
DNA: TGTGCCACCATCTACGCCACTGAAGCTTTCTTT
CDR3: CATIYATEAFF

D: -
J: TRBJ1-2
V: TRBV25-1
size: -
DNA: TGTGCCAGCAGTAGACCAGGGAGAAATGGCTACACCTTC
CDR3: CASSRPGRNGYTF

D: TRBD1
J: TRBJ1-1
V: TRBV5-1
size: -
DNA: TGCGCCAGCAGCTTGGGGGACAGGGCCATTGAAGCTTTCTTT
CDR3: CASSLGDRAIEAFF

D: TRBD2
J: TRBJ2-1
V: TRBV19
size: -
DNA: TGTGCCAGTAGGACGGGGGGGGTTAGTGAGCAGTTCTTC
CDR3: CASRTGGVSEQFF

D: -
J: TRBJ2-5
V: TRBV7-2
size: -
DNA: TGTGCCAGCAGCGCGGGGAGCCTTGAGACCCAGTACTTC
CDR3: CASSAGSLETQYF

D: -
J: TRBJ2-5
V: TRBV7-8
size: -
DNA: TGTGCCAGCAGCTTAGCTGGCGCAGGAGCACAAGAGACCCAGTACTTC
CDR3: CASSLAGAGAQETQYF